The subject of this entry is one T cell receptor (beta chain). Its antigen is currently unknown. In germline, CDR1 is MNHNS, CDR2 SASEGT. CDR3 size: 15 residues. V shed 3 bases and J 5 bases; nucleotides not matched to a gene: 3. Clones were read by immunoSEQ multiplex PCR, and TCRdb kept only the in-frame ones, dropping some. The data hold fewer than 70,000 clones, with 91% observed a single time. The data were taken from a study of OX40 agonist ivuxolimab in advanced cancers. Broader study findings: Doses of 0.1 to 3.0 mg/kg were accompanied by clonal expansion of CD4+ and CD8+ blood T cells by week 6.

Samples of blood were obtained at baseline, on cycle 4 day 1, and on cycle 7 day 1. The sequencing used CD4+ or CD8+ T cells sorted from blood, collected in a trial of the OX40 agonist ivuxolimab. This TCR was recovered from an adult with an advanced solid tumor such as melanoma, head and neck, liver or kidney cancer. V gene TRBV6-1 combines with J gene TRBJ1-6; 8 nucleotides line up with TRBD1. CDR3 nucleotide sequence: TGTGCCAGCAGTGACGGGACAGGTGATAATTCACCCCTCCACTTT. Amino acids: CASSDGTGDNSPLHF.